This T cell receptor beta chain was recovered during a study of blood T cell repertoires in COVID-19 (TCRdb year 2020). Background for the entire study: Samples from collaborators originated in the United States, Italy and Spain and spanned both the acute and convalescent phases of COVID-19. A de-identified subject ID, COVID-19 status, age in years and sex were almost always included in the sample metadata. The samples were drawn from two sources: the first 160 participants of the ongoing ImmuneRACE study, and fewer than 1,500 subjects contributed by 6 global collaborators. Subjects who had been exposed to COVID-19, were actively infected with it, or had recovered from it provided the deeply sampled blood TCRbeta repertoires that made up the dataset. The material from the prospective study consisted of cDNA or gDNA derived from T cells, B-cell-depleted T cells, or PBMCs. Where available, HLA class I and class II types were taken from metadata supplied by the sample provider and were not determined by assay-based typing. The repertoires were made available in a free public database intended to serve as a resource for research on the immune response to SARS-CoV-2.

Participants in the prospective study were enrolled through a virtual design, were aged roughly 18 to 100 years, and lived in about 25 United States geographic areas. In the prospective study, cohorts were assigned on the basis of participant-reported clinical history obtained from a screening survey and a study questionnaire. Recovered participants in ImmuneRACE Cohort 3 were defined by two consecutive negative NP/OP PCR tests, clearance by a healthcare professional, or resolution of symptoms. In the prospective study, whole blood, serum and a nasopharyngeal or oropharyngeal swab were collected from each participant by mobile phlebotomists. Prospective study participants could optionally give additional blood draws and questionnaires over an approximately two-month period. Blood samples from the prospective study were shipped frozen or at room temperature prior to DNA extraction. Beyond this particular receptor, the publication reports: The amount of clinical and demographic metadata varied by source and participant and was provided uncurated.

The germline ends are 5 bases apart after V is trimmed by 1 base and J by 3 bases. CDR1 is given as SGHRS and CDR2 as YFSETQ, both from the germline V gene. Counted from cysteine to phenylalanine, this CDR3 has 13 amino acids. The kept DNA is CDR3 alone, 39 bases in frame from the first base. TCRbeta CDR3 regions were amplified from genomic DNA using the immunoSEQ Assay, a bias-controlled multiplex PCR. Per the authors' processing: Nucleated cell counts per sample were estimated from amplification of reference gene primers within the assay. To quantify the absolute abundance of each unique TCRbeta CDR3 rearrangement, sequence reads were collapsed and filtered. For each sample, productive Simpson clonality was calculated as the square root of Simpson's diversity index across productive rearrangements. TCRdb holds this immuneACCESS table with in-frame rearrangements only. Some clones are missing; in checked studies, unresolved V genes explain under half, and the rest has no known cause. V, J and clone size were drawn from that table, and D and trimming were deduced from the DNA. The sample records about 300,000 clones, around 86% of which are singletons. Roughly 4.5% of the sample lies in the top ten.

A word on this clone: Its binding antigen is unknown. Base-call qualities are not available, and no considerably larger clone is one nucleotide away.

Sequences were obtained from PBMCs or T cells enriched from blood (not recorded which). The TCR comes from a young man who had recovered from COVID-19. The sequence is built from TRBV5-1 and TRBJ2-1; too little of a D gene remains to name it. The nucleotide sequence is TGCGCCAGCAGCTTGCACAGCTACAATGAGCAGTTCTTC. Its coded protein is CASSLHSYNEQFF.